This note documents a single TCR beta chain sequence. The antigen is not known. Generated by immunoSEQ multiplex PCR, the TCRdb table keeps only in-frame clones and is missing some. The table lists around 67,000 clones, 80% of them singletons. The CDR3 spans 16 residues. V was shortened by 6 bases and J by 0 bases, with 15 bases between the two germline ends. Germline CDR1 reads LNHDA; CDR2 reads SQIVND (reference sequence). This entry is derived from a study of OX40 agonist ivuxolimab in advanced cancers. Overall study findings and caveats: Also present in some nonresponders was a low level of normalized T-cell clonal expansion.

This TCR derives from an adult with an advanced solid tumor such as melanoma, head and neck, liver or kidney cancer. This rearrangement joins TRBV19 to TRBJ2-4; no reliable D call. Here the sequenced sample was CD4+ or CD8+ T cells sorted from blood, taken in a trial of the OX40 agonist ivuxolimab. The CDR3 is CASRESTAVAKNIQYF. Here the CDR3 DNA reads TGTGCCAGTAGGGAGTCCACAGCCGTAGCCAAAAACATTCAGTACTTC.